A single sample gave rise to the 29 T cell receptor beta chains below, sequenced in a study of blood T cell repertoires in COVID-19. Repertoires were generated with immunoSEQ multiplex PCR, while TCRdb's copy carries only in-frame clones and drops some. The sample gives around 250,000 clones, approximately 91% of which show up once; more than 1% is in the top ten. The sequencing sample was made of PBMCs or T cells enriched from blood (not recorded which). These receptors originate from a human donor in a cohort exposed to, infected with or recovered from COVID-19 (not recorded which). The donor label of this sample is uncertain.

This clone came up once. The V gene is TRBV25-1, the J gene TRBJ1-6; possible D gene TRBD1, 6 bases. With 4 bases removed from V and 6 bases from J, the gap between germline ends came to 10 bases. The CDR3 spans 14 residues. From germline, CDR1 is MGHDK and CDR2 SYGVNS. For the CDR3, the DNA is TGTGCCAGCAGTGCCAGCAGGGGTAATTCACCCCTCCACTTT. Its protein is CASSASRGNSPLHF.

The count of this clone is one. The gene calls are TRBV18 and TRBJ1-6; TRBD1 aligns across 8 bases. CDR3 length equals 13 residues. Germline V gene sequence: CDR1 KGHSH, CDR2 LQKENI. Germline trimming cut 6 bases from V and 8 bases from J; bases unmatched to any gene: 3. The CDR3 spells CASSETGDSPLHF. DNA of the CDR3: TGTGCCAGCTCGGAGACAGGGGATTCACCCCTCCACTTT.

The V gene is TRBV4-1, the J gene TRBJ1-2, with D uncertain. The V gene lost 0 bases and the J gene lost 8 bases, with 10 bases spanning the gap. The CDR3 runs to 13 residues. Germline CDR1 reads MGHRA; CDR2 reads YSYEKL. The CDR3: CASSQDPQAGYTF. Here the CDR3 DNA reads TGCGCCAGCAGCCAAGACCCTCAGGCAGGCTACACCTTC.

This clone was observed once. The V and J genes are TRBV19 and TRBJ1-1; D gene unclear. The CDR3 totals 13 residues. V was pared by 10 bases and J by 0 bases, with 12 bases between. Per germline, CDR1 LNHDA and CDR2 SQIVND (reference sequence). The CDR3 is CATSPSVNTEAFF. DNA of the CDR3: TGTGCCACCTCCCCATCGGTGAACACTGAAGCTTTCTTT. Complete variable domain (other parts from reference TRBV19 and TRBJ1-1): DGGITQSPKYLFRKEGQNVTLSCEQNLNHDAMYWYRQDPGQGLRLIYYSQIVNDFQKGDIAEGYSVSREKKESFPLTVTSAQKNPTAFYLCATSPSVNTEAFFGQGTRLTVV.

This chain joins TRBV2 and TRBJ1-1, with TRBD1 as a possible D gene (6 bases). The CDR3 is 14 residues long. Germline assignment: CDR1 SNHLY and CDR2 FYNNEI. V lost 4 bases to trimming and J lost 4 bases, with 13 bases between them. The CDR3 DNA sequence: TGTGCCAGCAGTGTACAGGGCTTGGGCACTGAAGCTTTCTTT. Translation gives CASSVQGLGTEAFF.

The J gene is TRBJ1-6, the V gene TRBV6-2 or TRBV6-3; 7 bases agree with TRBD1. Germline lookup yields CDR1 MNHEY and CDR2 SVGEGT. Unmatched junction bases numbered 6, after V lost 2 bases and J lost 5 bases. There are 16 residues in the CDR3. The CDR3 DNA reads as TGTGCCAGCAGTTACCCCCGGACAGGTGATAATTCACCCCTCCACTTT. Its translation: CASSYPRTGDNSPLHF.

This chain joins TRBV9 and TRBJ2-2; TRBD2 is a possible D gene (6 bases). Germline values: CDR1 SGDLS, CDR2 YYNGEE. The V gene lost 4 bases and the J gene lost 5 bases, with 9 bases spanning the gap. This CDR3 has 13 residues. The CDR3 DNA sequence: TGTGCCAGCAGCATTGGGGGGACCGGGGAGCTGTTTTTT. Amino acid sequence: CASSIGGTGELFF.

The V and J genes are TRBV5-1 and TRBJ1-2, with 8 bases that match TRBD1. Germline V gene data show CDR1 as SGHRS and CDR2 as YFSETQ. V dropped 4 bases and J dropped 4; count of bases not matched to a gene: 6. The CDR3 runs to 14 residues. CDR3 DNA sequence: TGCGCCAGCAGCGGGACAGGTGTGGCCTATGGCTACACCTTC. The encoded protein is CASSGTGVAYGYTF.

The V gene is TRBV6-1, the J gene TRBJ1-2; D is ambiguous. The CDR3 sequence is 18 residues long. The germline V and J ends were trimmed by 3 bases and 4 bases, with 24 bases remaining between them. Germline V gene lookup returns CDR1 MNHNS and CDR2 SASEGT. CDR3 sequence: CASSEDLFQETSFYGYTF. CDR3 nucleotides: TGTGCCAGCAGTGAGGACTTATTTCAAGAGACTAGTTTCTATGGCTACACCTTC.

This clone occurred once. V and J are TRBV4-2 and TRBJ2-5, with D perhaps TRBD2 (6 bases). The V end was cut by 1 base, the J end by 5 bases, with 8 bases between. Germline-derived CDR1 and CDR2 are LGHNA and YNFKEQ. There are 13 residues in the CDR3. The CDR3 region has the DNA TGTGCCAGCAGCCAAGGGGACTGGGAGACCCAGTACTTC. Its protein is CASSQGDWETQYF.

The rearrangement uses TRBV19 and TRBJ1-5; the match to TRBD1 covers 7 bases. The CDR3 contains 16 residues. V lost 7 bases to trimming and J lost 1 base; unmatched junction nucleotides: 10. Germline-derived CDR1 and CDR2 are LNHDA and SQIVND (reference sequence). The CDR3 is CASTGTVRGSNQPQHF. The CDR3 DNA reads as TGTGCCAGTACCGGGACAGTAAGAGGAAGCAATCAGCCCCAGCATTTT.

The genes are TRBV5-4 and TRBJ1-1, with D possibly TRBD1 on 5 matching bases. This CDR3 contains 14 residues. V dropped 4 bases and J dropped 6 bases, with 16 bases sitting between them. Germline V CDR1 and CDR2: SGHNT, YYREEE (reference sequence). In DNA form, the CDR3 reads TGTGCCAGCAGCCGAGACAGCGAACTCCCTGAAGCTTTCTTT. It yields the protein CASSRDSELPEAFF.

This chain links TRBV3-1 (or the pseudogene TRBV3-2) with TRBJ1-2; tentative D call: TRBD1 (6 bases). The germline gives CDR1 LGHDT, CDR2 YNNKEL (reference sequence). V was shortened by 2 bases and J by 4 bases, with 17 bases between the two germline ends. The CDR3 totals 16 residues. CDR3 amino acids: CASSQNPRGGGYGYTF. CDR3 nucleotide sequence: TGTGCCAGCAGCCAAAACCCACGTGGGGGCGGCTATGGCTACACCTTC.

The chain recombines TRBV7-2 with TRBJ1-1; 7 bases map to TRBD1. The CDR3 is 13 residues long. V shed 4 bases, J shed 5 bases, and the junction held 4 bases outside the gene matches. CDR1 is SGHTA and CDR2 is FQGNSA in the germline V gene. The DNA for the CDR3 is TGTGCCAGCAGCTCTCAACAGGGGACTGAAGCTTTCTTT. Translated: CASSSQQGTEAFF.

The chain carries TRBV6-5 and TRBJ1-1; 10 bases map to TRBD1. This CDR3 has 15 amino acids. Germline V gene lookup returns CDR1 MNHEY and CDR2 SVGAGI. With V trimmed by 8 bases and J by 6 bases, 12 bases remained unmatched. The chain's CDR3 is CASARQGAVKAEAFF. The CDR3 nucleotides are TGTGCCAGCGCCCGACAGGGGGCTGTTAAGGCTGAAGCTTTCTTT.

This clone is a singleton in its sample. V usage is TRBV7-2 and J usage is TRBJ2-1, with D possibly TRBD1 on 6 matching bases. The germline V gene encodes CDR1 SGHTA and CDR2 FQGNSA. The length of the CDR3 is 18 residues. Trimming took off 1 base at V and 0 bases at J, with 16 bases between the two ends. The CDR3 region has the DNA TGTGCCAGCAGCTTAGGGGGCAGTCGGACAGTCTCCTACAATGAGCAGTTCTTC. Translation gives CASSLGGSRTVSYNEQFF. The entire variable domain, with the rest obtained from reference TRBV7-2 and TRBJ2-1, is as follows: GAGVSQSPSNKVTEKGKDVELRCDPISGHTALYWYRQSLGQGLEFLIYFQGNSAPDKSGLPSDRFSAERTGGSVSTLTIQRTQQEDSAVYLCASSLGGSRTVSYNEQFFGPGTRLTVL.

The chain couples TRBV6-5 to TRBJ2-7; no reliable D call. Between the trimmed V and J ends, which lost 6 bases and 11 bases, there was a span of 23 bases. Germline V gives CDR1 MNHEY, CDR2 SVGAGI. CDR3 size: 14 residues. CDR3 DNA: TGTGCCAGCAGCCTAACAACCGGCAGGCAGCTCGAGTACTTC. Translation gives CASSLTTGRQLEYF.

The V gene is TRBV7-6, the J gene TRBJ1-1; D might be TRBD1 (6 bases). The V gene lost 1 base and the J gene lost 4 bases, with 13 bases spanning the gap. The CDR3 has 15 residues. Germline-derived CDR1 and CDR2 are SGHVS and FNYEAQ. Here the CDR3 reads CASSLEDRLGTEAFF. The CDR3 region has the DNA TGTGCCAGCAGCTTAGAGGACAGATTGGGCACTGAAGCTTTCTTT.

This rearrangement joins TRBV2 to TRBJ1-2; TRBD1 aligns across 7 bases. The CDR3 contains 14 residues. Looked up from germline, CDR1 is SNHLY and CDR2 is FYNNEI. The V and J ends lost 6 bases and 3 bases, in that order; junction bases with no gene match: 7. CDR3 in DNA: TGTGCCAGCAGCCTACAGGGGAAGGACTATGGCTACACCTTC. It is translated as CASSLQGKDYGYTF.

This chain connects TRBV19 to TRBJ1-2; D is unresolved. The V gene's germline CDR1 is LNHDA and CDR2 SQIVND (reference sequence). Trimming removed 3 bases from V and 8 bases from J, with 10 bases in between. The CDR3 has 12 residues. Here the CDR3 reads CASSIFLGGYTF. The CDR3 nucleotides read TGTGCCAGTAGTATTTTTTTGGGCGGCTACACCTTC.

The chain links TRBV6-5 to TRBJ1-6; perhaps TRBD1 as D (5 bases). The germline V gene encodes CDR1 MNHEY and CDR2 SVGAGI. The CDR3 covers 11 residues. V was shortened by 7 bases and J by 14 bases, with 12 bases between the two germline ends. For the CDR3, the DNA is TGTGCCAGCACCACGGGACTGGCCCTCCACTTT. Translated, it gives CASTTGLALHF.

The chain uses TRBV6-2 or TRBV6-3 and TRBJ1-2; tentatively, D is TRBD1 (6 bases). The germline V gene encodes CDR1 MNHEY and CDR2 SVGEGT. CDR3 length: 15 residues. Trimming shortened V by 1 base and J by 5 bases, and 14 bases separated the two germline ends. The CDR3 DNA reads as TGTGCCAGCAGTTACTACGGGGGGCCAAAATATGGCTACACCTTC. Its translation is CASSYYGGPKYGYTF.

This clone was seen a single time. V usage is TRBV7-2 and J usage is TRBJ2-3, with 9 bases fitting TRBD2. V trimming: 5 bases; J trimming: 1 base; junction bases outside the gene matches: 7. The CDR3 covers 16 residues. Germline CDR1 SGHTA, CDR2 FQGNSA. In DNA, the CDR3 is TGTGCCAGCAGCCGTAGCGGGGGAGGTGGCACAGATACGCAGTATTTT. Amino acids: CASSRSGGGGTDTQYF.

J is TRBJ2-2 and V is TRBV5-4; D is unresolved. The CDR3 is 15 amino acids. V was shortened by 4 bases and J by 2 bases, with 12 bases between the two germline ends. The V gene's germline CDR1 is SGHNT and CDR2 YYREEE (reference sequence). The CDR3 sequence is CASSRLGINTGELFF. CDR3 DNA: TGTGCCAGCAGCCGCCTTGGCATAAACACCGGGGAGCTGTTTTTT.

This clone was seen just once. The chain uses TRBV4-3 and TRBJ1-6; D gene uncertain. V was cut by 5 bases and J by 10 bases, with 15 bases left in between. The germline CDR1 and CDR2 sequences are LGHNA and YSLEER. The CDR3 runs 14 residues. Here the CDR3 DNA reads TGCGCCAGCAGCTCGCGGGAGTTAGGATCACCCCTCCACTTT. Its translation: CASSSRELGSPLHF.

The CDR3 DNA sequence: TGTGCCAGCAGCTCCCGGACTAGCGGAGCCTACGAGCAGTACTTC. Its translation is CASSSRTSGAYEQYF. The V and J genes are TRBV7-2 and TRBJ2-7; 10 bases are a match to TRBD2. In germline, CDR1 is SGHTA, CDR2 FQGNSA. V was pared by 4 bases and J by 2 bases, with 5 bases of the junction left unmatched. CDR3 length equals 15 residues.

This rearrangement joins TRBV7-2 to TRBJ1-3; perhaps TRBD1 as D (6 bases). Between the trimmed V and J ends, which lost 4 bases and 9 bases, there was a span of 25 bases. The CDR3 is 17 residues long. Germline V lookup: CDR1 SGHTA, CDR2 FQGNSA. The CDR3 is CASSSRTGQGQGGTIYF. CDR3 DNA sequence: TGTGCCAGCAGCTCCCGAACAGGGCAGGGGCAGGGTGGCACCATATATTTT.

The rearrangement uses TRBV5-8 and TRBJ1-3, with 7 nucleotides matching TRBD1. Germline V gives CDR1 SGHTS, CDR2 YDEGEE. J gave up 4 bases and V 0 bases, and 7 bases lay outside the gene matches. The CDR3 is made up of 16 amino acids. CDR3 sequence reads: CASSLVKGARGNTIYF. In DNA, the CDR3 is TGTGCCAGCAGCTTGGTGAAGGGGGCGAGGGGAAACACCATATATTTT.

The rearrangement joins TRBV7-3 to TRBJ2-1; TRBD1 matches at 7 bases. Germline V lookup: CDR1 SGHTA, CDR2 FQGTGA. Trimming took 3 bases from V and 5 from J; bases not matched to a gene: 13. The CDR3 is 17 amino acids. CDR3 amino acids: CASSLRQGDFSDNEQFF. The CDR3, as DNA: TGTGCCAGCAGCTTGCGACAGGGAGACTTCTCGGACAATGAGCAGTTCTTC.